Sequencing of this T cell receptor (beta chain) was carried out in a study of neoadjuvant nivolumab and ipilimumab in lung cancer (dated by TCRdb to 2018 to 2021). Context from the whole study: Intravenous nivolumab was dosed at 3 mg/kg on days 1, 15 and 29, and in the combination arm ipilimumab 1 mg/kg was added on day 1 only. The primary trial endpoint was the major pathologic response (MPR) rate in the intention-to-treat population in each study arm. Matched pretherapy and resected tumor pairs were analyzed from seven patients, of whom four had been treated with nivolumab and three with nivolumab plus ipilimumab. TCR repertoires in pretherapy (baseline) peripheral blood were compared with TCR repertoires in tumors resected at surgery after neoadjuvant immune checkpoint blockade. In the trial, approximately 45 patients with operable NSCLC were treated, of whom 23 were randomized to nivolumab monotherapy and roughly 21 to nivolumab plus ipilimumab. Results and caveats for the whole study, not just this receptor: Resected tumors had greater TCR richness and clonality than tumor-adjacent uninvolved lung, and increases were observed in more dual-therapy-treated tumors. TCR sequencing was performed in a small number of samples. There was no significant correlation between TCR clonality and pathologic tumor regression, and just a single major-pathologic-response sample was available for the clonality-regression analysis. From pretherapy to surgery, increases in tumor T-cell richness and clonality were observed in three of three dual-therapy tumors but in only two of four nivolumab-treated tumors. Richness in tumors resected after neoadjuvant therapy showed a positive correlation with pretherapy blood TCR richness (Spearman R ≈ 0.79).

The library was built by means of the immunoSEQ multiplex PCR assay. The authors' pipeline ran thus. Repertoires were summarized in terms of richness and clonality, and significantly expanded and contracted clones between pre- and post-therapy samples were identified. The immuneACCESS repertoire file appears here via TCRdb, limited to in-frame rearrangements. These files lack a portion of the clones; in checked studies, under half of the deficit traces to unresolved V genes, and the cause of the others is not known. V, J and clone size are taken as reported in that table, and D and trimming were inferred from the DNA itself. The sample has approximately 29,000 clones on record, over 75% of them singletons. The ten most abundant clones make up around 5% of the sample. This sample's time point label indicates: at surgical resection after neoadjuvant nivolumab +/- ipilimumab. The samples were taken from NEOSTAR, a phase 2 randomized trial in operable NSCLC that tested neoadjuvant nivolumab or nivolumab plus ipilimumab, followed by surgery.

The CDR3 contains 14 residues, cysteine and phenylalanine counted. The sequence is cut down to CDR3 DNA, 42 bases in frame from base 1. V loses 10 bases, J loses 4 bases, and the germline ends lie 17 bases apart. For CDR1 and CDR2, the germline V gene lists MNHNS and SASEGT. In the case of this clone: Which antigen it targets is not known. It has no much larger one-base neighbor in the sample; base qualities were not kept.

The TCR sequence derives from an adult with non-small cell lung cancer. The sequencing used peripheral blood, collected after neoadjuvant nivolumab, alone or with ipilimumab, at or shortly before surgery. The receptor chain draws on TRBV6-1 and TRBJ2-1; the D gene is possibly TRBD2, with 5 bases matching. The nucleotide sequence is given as TGTGCCACCGCCCCCGGAAGCGGTTACAATGAGCAGTTCTTC. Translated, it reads CATAPGSGYNEQFF.